Listed below are T cell receptor beta chains from one sample, sequenced in a study of cytomegalovirus exposure and HLA in healthy donors. Profiling relied on immunoSEQ multiplex PCR, and the TCRdb table lists in-frame clones only, not all of them. This table holds 100,000 to 150,000 clones, 75% to 85% found once. Sequenced: PBMCs. Receptors originate from a young woman in good health and CMV-seropositive. CDR3s include the opening cysteine and the closing phenylalanine or tryptophan. The D gene is left open where the match is weak. A clone size is listed for some rows: how often the clone was seen (once, few, many), or a class if it is expanded.

J,size,V,D,DNA,CDR3
TRBJ2-7,once,TRBV10-2,TRBD1,TGCGCCAGCAGTGTTGGGACAGGGCCGACCTACGAGCAGTACTTC,CASSVGTGPTYEQYF
TRBJ1-2,NA,TRBV19,NA,TGTGCCAGCAAAGGCACGGGAGATTATGGCTACACCTTC,CASKGTGDYGYTF
TRBJ2-4,NA,TRBV7-8,TRBD1,TGTGCCAGCAGCTACCCGGGACAGGGGGCAAGCATTCAGTACTTC,CASSYPGQGASIQYF
TRBJ1-1,NA,TRBV2,TRBD1,TGTGCCATCGCCGGGACAGGGAACACTGAAGCTTTCTTT,CAIAGTGNTEAFF
TRBJ1-6,NA,TRBV7-2,NA,TGTGCCAGCAGCTTCCCAAGCGGCTATTCACCCCTCCACTTT,CASSFPSGYSPLHF
TRBJ2-7,NA,TRBV5-6,NA,TGTGCCAGCCGATATACAGGTTCCTACGAGCAGTACTTC,CASRYTGSYEQYF
TRBJ2-1,once,TRBV6-1,NA,TGTGCCAGCAGAGGGATCACTGGGAGCCATGAGCAGTTCTTC,CASRGITGSHEQFF
TRBJ2-7,NA,TRBV14,TRBD2,TGTGCCAGCAGCCGGTTAGCGGGGGGGAACTCCTACGAGCAGTACTTC,CASSRLAGGNSYEQYF
TRBJ1-6,NA,TRBV5-4,NA,TGTGCCAGCAGCTTGGAGTGGGGCGAAAGGACACCCCTCCACTTT,CASSLEWGERTPLHF
TRBJ2-7,NA,TRBV7-6,TRBD1,TGTGCCAGCAGCCCGACTCGTGGACAGGGTATCGAGCAGTACTTC,CASSPTRGQGIEQYF
TRBJ1-2,NA,TRBV2,NA,TGTGCCAGCAGTGCGGACAGAGACTATGGCTACACCTTC,CASSADRDYGYTF
TRBJ1-2,NA,TRBV19,TRBD1,TGTGCCAGTAGTATTGGAGGGACAGGGGAGACCTATGGCTACACCTTC,CASSIGGTGETYGYTF
TRBJ1-3,NA,TRBV6-1,NA,TGTGCCAGCAGTGTAACAGGTACCTCTGGAAACACCATATATTTT,CASSVTGTSGNTIYF
TRBJ2-7,NA,TRBV11-1,NA,TGTGCCAGCAGCTCCCCGGTCGACTACGAGCAGTACTTC,CASSSPVDYEQYF
TRBJ2-1,NA,TRBV6-4,TRBD2,TGTGCCAGCAGGGCAGCCCGGGACTATACGATTCGTTATGAGCAGTTCTTC,CASRAARDYTIRYEQFF
TRBJ2-3,NA,TRBV27,TRBD1,TGTGCCAGCAGCGTGACAGGGCCCAGCACAGATACGCAGTATTTT,CASSVTGPSTDTQYF
TRBJ1-2,NA,TRBV11-2,NA,TGTGCCGGCAGCCTCACTCTCGACAGCGACTATGGCTACACCTTC,CAGSLTLDSDYGYTF
TRBJ2-1,once,TRBV5-6,TRBD2,TGTGCCAGCAGCCCAAATCTAGCGGGGGGGCTCAATGAGCAGTTCTTC,CASSPNLAGGLNEQFF
TRBJ2-5,NA,TRBV11-2,NA,TGTGCCAGCAGCCCCACCGTGGGCGGGGAATTGTACTTC,CASSPTVGGELYF
TRBJ1-2,NA,TRBV7-2,NA,TGTGCCAGCAGCTTAGGATCCGGGTGTGGCTACACCTTC,CASSLGSGCGYTF
TRBJ1-1,few,TRBV5-1,NA,TGCGCCAGCAGCTTCCGGGATAGGGACACTGAAGCTTTCTTT,CASSFRDRDTEAFF
TRBJ2-7,few,TRBV4-1,NA,TGCGCCAGCAGCCAAGATCGCAGGACAAGCTACGAGCAGTACTTC,CASSQDRRTSYEQYF
TRBJ2-3,few,TRBV7-9,NA,TGTGCCAGCAGCCAGAGCACAGATACGCAGTATTTT,CASSQSTDTQYF
TRBJ2-5,NA,TRBV7-9,TRBD2,TGTGCCAGCAGCTTCTTAGGACTAGCGGGGGCCCAAGAGACCCAGTACTTC,CASSFLGLAGAQETQYF
TRBJ1-1,NA,TRBV11-2,NA,TGTGCCAGCAGCCCGAGGGCAGGTGAAGCTTTCTTT,CASSPRAGEAFF
TRBJ1-6,NA,TRBV11-3,NA,TGTGCCAGCCTCACTCAGCGGGGGGCCCGTTCACCCCTCCACTTT,CASLTQRGARSPLHF
TRBJ1-5,NA,TRBV25-1,TRBD1,TGTGCCAGCAGTGGCAGACAGGGCGGGGGCAATCAGCCCCAGCATTTT,CASSGRQGGGNQPQHF
TRBJ1-1,NA,TRBV15,TRBD1,TGTGCCACCAGCGGAAACAGGGGGAACACTGAAGCTTTCTTT,CATSGNRGNTEAFF
TRBJ2-7,NA,TRBV10-2,NA,TGCGCCACCGAGGGACTCACCTACGAGCAGTACTTC,CATEGLTYEQYF
TRBJ2-1,NA,TRBV13,TRBD2,TGTGCCAGCCTGACTAGCGAGGGGATCGACTCCTACAATGAGCAGTTCTTC,CASLTSEGIDSYNEQFF
TRBJ2-7,NA,TRBV6-5,TRBD1,TGTGCCAGCAGTTACTACCGGGACAGGGGGCTGGAGCAGTACTTC,CASSYYRDRGLEQYF
TRBJ1-3,once,TRBV7-7,TRBD1,TGTGCTAGCAGCCCCGGGACAGCTGGAAACACCATATATTTT,CASSPGTAGNTIYF
TRBJ1-1,NA,TRBV29-1,TRBD1,TGCAGCGTCGCGACAGGGCTGCACACTGAAGCTTTCTTT,CSVATGLHTEAFF
TRBJ2-7,NA,TRBV6-5,NA,TGTGCCAGCAGTTACACCCAAGGGACATACGAGCAGTACTTC,CASSYTQGTYEQYF
TRBJ1-5,NA,TRBV2,NA,TGTGCCAGCAGTGCCAAGACAGCTAATCAGCCCCAGCATTTT,CASSAKTANQPQHF
TRBJ2-7,NA,TRBV5-4,TRBD2,TGTGCCAGCAGCTTGGCGGGGGGGCCGTACGAGCAGTACTTC,CASSLAGGPYEQYF
TRBJ2-2,NA,TRBV6-5,TRBD1,TGTGCCAGCAGTCGAGGGGACAGCTCCACCGGGGAGCTGTTTTTT,CASSRGDSSTGELFF
TRBJ2-1,NA,TRBV28,NA,TGTGCCAGCAGAAGGAGTTTTGAGCAGTTCTTC,CASRRSFEQFF
TRBJ1-5,NA,TRBV5-5,NA,TGTGCCAGCACCCCAGGGGACGTCAATCAGCCCCAGCATTTT,CASTPGDVNQPQHF
TRBJ2-2,NA,TRBV2,NA,TGTGCCAGCAGTGACAGGGACACCGGGGAGCTGTTTTTT,CASSDRDTGELFF
TRBJ2-1,once,TRBV6-6,TRBD2,TGTGCCAGCAGTTACCCTAGCGGGGGGGCCGTGAATGAGCAGTTCTTC,CASSYPSGGAVNEQFF
TRBJ2-5,NA,TRBV9,NA,TGTGCCAGCAGCGAAGCCCTCCGAACGCAAGAGACCCAGTACTTC,CASSEALRTQETQYF
TRBJ2-2,NA,TRBV5-1,TRBD1,TGCGCCAGCAGCCGCTCCGGGACAGGGACCGGGGAGCTGTTTTTT,CASSRSGTGTGELFF
TRBJ2-3,few,TRBV6-5,NA,TGTGCCAGCAGGCCGGGGGGCCTCAACACAGATACGCAGTATTTT,CASRPGGLNTDTQYF
TRBJ1-2,NA,TRBV6-6,NA,TGTGCCAGCAGTTCCGACCGTGGAGGGTATGACTATGGCTACACCTTC,CASSSDRGGYDYGYTF
TRBJ2-7,NA,TRBV11-3,NA,TGTGCCAGCAGCTACGGGGGGCATGAGCAGTACTTC,CASSYGGHEQYF
TRBJ2-5,few,TRBV7-9,TRBD2,TGTGCCAGCACCCCGGGACTAGCGTTGGCAGAGACCCAGTACTTC,CASTPGLALAETQYF
TRBJ1-6,NA,TRBV6-6,TRBD1,TGTGCCAGCAGGTGGGACAGAGCTAGTCCCCTCCACTTT,CASRWDRASPLHF
TRBJ2-3,NA,TRBV6-5,TRBD1,TGTGCCAGCAGTTGGGGGGGACAGGGGTTGGATACGCAGTATTTT,CASSWGGQGLDTQYF
TRBJ2-5,NA,TRBV5-1,TRBD2,TGCGCCAGCAGCTTGTCAGGGCAGGGAGGGAGAGAAGAGACCCAGTACTTC,CASSLSGQGGREETQYF
TRBJ2-5,medium-sized,TRBV7-7,NA,TGTGCTAGCAGCTTAGTTTTTCGAGAGACCCAGTACTTC,CASSLVFRETQYF
TRBJ1-3,NA,TRBV2,TRBD1,TGTGCCAGCAGTCGGGACAGGCGAAACACCATATATTTT,CASSRDRRNTIYF
TRBJ2-7,NA,TRBV2,TRBD2,TGTGCCAGCAAAAGGCGGGGGTCCCACGAGCAGTACTTC,CASKRRGSHEQYF
TRBJ2-3,NA,TRBV7-6,NA,TGTGCCAGCAGCTTTCAAGCTGCCGGCACAGATACGCAGTATTTT,CASSFQAAGTDTQYF
TRBJ2-1,NA,TRBV6-5,NA,TGTGCCAGCAGTTACTCGATAGGCGGCAATGAGCAGTTCTTC,CASSYSIGGNEQFF
TRBJ2-2,NA,TRBV13,TRBD2,TGTGCCAGCAGCCCCCCTAGCGGGGGGGCGAACACCGGGGAGCTGTTTTTT,CASSPPSGGANTGELFF
TRBJ2-2,few,TRBV9,NA,TGTGCCAGCAGCGTAGAATACGGCGGGGAGCTGTTTTTT,CASSVEYGGELFF
TRBJ2-5,NA,TRBV5-1,NA,TGCGCCAGCAGCGGACCAACTCGGGGGACGGAGACCCAGTACTTC,CASSGPTRGTETQYF
TRBJ1-5,NA,TRBV4-1,NA,TGCGCCAGCAGCCAGATAGGTCAGGGATATAGCAATCAGCCCCAGCATTTT,CASSQIGQGYSNQPQHF